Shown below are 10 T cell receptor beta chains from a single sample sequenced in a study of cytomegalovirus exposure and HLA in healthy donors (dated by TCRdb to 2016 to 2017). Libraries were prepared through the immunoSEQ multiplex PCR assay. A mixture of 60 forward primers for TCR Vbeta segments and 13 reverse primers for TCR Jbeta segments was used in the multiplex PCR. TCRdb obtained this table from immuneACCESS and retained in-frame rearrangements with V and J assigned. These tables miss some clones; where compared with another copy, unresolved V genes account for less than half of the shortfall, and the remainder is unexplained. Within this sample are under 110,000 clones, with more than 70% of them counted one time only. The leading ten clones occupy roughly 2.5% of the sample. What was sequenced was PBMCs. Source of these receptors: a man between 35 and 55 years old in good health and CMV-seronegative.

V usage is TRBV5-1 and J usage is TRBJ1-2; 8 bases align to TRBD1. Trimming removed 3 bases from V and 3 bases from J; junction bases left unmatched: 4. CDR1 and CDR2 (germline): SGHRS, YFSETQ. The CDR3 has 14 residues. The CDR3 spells CASSSTGGDYGYTF. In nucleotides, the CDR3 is TGCGCCAGCAGCTCAACAGGGGGTGACTATGGCTACACCTTC.

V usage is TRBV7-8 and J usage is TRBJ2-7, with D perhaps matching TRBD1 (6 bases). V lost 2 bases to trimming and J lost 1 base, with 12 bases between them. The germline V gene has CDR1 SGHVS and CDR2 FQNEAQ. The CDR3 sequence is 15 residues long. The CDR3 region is CASSLSQGISYEQYF. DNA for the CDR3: TGTGCCAGCAGCTTATCACAGGGAATTTCCTACGAGCAGTACTTC.

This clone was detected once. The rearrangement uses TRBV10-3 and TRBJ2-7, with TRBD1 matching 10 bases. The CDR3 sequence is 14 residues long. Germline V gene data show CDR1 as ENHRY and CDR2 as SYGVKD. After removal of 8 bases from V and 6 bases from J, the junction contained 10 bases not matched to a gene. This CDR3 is CAISSRDRGGEQYF. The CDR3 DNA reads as TGTGCCATCTCTTCGCGGGACAGGGGAGGCGAGCAGTACTTC.

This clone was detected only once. The CDR3 sequence is CASSLGQGLHEQYF. DNA for the CDR3: TGTGCCAGCAGCTTAGGACAGGGTCTCCACGAGCAGTACTTC. The chain recombines TRBV7-6 with TRBJ2-7; TRBD1 matches 7 bases. Trimming cost V 1 base and J 5 bases; bases outside gene matches: 5. Germline CDR1 reads SGHVS; CDR2 reads FNYEAQ. The CDR3 has 14 amino acids.

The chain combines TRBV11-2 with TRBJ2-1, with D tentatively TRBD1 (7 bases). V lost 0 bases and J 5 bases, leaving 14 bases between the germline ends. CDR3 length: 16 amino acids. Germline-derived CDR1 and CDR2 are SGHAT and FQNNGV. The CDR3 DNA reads TGTGCCAGCAGCTTAGATAGGGCAGGGGGGAACAATGAGCAGTTCTTC. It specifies CASSLDRAGGNNEQFF.

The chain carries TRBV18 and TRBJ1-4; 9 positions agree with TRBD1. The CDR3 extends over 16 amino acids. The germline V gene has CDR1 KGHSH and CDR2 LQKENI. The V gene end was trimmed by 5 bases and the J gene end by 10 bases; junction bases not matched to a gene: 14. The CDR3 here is CASSIQPGQGDRKLFF. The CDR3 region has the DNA TGTGCCAGCTCAATACAACCGGGACAGGGAGATCGAAAACTGTTTTTT.

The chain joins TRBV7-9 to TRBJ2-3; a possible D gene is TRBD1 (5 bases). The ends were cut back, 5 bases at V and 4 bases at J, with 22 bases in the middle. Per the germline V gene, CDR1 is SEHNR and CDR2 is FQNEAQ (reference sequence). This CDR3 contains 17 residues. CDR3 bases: TGTGCCAGCAGCCTCGGTAGACTCGAGTTAGGGGCAGATACGCAGTATTTT. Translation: CASSLGRLELGADTQYF.

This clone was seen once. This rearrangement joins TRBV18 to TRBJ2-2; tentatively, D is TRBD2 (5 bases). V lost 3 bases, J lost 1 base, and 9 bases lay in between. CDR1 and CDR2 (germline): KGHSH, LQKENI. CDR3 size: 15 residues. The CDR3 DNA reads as TGTGCCAGCTCACCCCAGAGCGGGAACACCGGGGAGCTGTTTTTT. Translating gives CASSPQSGNTGELFF.

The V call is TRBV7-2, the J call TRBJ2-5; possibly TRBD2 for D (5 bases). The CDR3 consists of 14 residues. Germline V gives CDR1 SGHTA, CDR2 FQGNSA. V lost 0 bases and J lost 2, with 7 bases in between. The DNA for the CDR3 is TGTGCCAGCAGCTTAGCGGGAGATCAAGAGACCCAGTACTTC. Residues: CASSLAGDQETQYF.

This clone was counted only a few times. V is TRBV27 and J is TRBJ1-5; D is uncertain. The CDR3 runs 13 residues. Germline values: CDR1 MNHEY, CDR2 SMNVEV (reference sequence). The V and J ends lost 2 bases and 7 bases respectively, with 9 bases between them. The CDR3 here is CASSLMGGQPQHF. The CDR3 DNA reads TGTGCCAGCAGTTTAATGGGCGGGCAGCCCCAGCATTTT.